This T cell receptor beta chain came from a study of regulatory T cells in long-lasting Graves disease (dated by TCRdb to the early 2020s). Looking at the study overall: In the newly diagnosed Graves' disease group, patients had been taking antithyroid drugs for less than 3 months. Peripheral blood TCR sequencing and RNA sequencing compared persistent Graves' disease patients with newly diagnosed Graves' disease patients. The study was conducted in China and was registered as a clinical trial. A total of about 33 samples were covered by TCR sequencing, comprising approximately 13 persistent and around 20 newly diagnosed Graves' disease patients.

The time point label of this sample denotes: newly diagnosed GD, antithyroid drugs for less than 3 months. For both TCR sequencing and RNA sequencing, RNA was extracted from PBMCs in TRIzol. The diagnosis of Graves' disease followed American Thyroid Association guidelines. Patients were recruited from an endocrinology department in Xi'an, China. Each patient gave about 9.1 milliliters of peripheral blood, collected in an EDTA anticoagulant tube. PBMCs were isolated by Ficoll Paque Plus density gradient separation without further T cell sorting. An Agilent 2100 Bioanalyzer and agarose gel were used to check RNA quality, and a NanoDrop 2000 was used to measure RNA concentration. From cysteine to phenylalanine, the CDR3 is 13 amino acids long. This entry keeps only the CDR3 DNA: 39 bases, framed from base 1. The V and J ends are trimmed by 6 bases and 5 bases, leaving 11 bases between them. Reading the germline V gene (reference sequence) gives CDR1 LNHDA and CDR2 SQIVND.

The library relied on multiplex PCR. Sequencer: Illumina HiSeq 4000. To build TCR beta libraries, CDR3 regions were amplified by Arm-PCR using iRepertoire HTBI primers. Before sequencing, the PCR products underwent gel purification. Per the original workflow: A total of around 66 TRBV and 14 TRBJ segments were identified across samples and were used for gene usage analysis of CDR3 amino acid clonotypes. COPE and FqMerger were used to merge filtered high-quality paired reads into contigs. BLAST was used to align contigs to the IMGT TRBV, TRBD and TRBJ reference genes, and CDR3 was defined following IMGT. Any clonotype with a frequency above 0.1% was classified as a highly expanded clone. Repertoire diversity was measured by Shannon entropy, and V-J evenness by the Gini coefficient. A clonotype found in more than one individual was treated as public. In TCRdb, the public reads were trimmed at Q25 with fastp and aligned with MiXCR, with productive beta chains retained. Every entry covers one CDR3 protein and lists the most common genes and DNA from its rows. The V and J calls and clone size are TCRdb's, not the authors'. For this sample the table gives a few hundred thousand distinct CDR3 sequences, of which 12% were detected only once. Together, the top ten hold about 19% of the sample.

General findings and caveats noted by the study authors: Persistent disease showed preferential use of TRBV28, TRBJ1-2 and TRBJ2-5, whereas newly diagnosed disease favored TRBV20-1 and TRBJ2-1. Peripheral blood alone was examined, since thyroid tissue, which constituted the primary lesion, could not be accessed. Sequencing and analysis were restricted to the TCR beta chain. The authors acknowledged the small sample size as a limitation that may reduce accuracy. Persistent patients shared more public clonotypes among themselves (around 3,000) than newly diagnosed patients did (roughly 910). Compared with newly diagnosed patients, patients with persistent Graves' disease had lower TCR Shannon entropy and fewer highly expanded clones, which suggests clonal expansion.

Details on this clonotype: The clone's antigen remains unknown. Base-call qualities are not available, and no considerably larger clone is one nucleotide away.

These same records also appear under a second study, on T cells in Graves' hyperthyroidism and ophthalmopathy. The second paper further reports: A patient counted as having stable Graves' hyperthyroidism if no progression to ophthalmopathy occurred over 18 months of follow-up. Hyperthyroidism patients were newly diagnosed, had a disease duration of under 2 months, and were aged 18 to 65 years. Exclusion was applied to patients with uncontrolled infections, other autoimmune diseases, pregnancy or lactation. Clinical symptoms, serum thyroxine and TRAb, thyroid ultrasound, and orbital computed tomography formed the basis for the diagnoses. For the first round of RT-PCR on the TCR CDR3, the HTBI primer set was used together with the Qiagen OneStep RT-PCR kit. Most expanded thyroid clonotypes (frequency above 0.001) were also detected in blood, suggesting blood repertoires may reflect thyroid immune responses. Ophthalmopathy was separated from stable hyperthyroidism by a 13 V-J signature model, with just over 85% sensitivity and about 81% specificity obtained in cross-validation and 80%/75% obtained in testing. In validation, the model predicted progression to ophthalmopathy a median of 6.5 months before onset, with over 55% sensitivity and more than 72% specificity. A discovery cohort of around 98 patients, roughly 43 with Graves' ophthalmopathy and more than 55 with stable Graves' hyperthyroidism, was used to find distinguishing TCR V-J signatures. Prospective prediction of ophthalmopathy was tested in an independent validation cohort consisting of 18 to 20 hyperthyroidism patients and some 17 patients who later progressed to ophthalmopathy. The 100 discovery patients were randomly divided into training and test sets at a 7:3 ratio. In addition, the study compared T-cell repertoires in thyroid tissue and in blood from six Graves' hyperthyroidism patients. After blood sampling, hyperthyroidism patients were treated with methimazole at a starting dose of 30 mg daily, and ophthalmopathy patients were treated with high-dose intravenous methylprednisolone. Libraries were constructed in a second round of multiplex PCR, after which size selection and purification were performed. The libraries were sequenced on an Illumina HiSeq2000 using paired-end 100 bp reads. SOAPnuke was used to process the raw data, removing reads that contained adapters or uncalled bases, had a mean Phred below 15, or lacked an exact match to the constant primer or identifier. COPE v1.2.5 was used to merge the high-quality paired reads, and each unique nucleotide sequence was defined as a clonotype. Clonotypes were aligned to IMGT TRBV, TRBD and TRBJ reference segments using MiTCR v1.1. The analysis included only V-J combinations with a frequency above 0.0001, which together covered around 99% of the repertoires. A TCS score was defined as the ratio of F50 (clonal expansion) to E x V (chaos), with BLOSUM62-based TCRdist applied between CDR3 peptides within each V-J. Welch's t-statistics and random forest reduced roughly 540 V-J features to 10 to 15, which were used in a naive Bayes classifier (R e1071). Sample size was not statistically predetermined, and blinding of investigators to group allocation was not performed. According to the paper, TCR Vbeta CDR3 sequencing was carried out on 135 peripheral blood samples, which came from fewer than 50 ophthalmopathy, 80 or so hyperthyroidism and roughly 17 progressor patients.

The receptor's source is a woman under 30 with Graves disease. Donor details come from another sample of the same person, matched by shared clones. The sequences come from peripheral blood mononuclear cells (PBMCs), collected at new diagnosis, from a patient treated with antithyroid drugs. The receptor chain draws on TRBV19 and TRBJ1-5; TRBD1 is perhaps the D gene, given 5 matching bases. The CDR3 in this case is CASRDRGDQPQHF. The bases are TGTGCCAGTAGGGACCGAGGGGATCAGCCCCAGCATTTT.